A selection of T cell receptor beta chains follows, all from one sample in a study of blood T cell repertoires in COVID-19. The table came from immunoSEQ multiplex PCR; TCRdb's copy has only in-frame clones and leaves some out. In the table there are some 390,000 clones, 70% to 90% of which are singletons. Material: peripheral blood. Source of these receptors: a woman in her thirties or forties with COVID-19, enrolled during active disease. Each CDR3 is given with its conserved first and last residue. The D gene is left open where the match is weak.

>TRBV29-1|TRBD1|15
CSVEDRGDLGYGYTF
>TRBV5-4|.|15
CASSLQGISGNTIYF
>TRBV4-3|TRBD2|17
CASSQVFAGGAPGELFF
>TRBV28|.|12
CASSPRSYEQYF
>TRBV27|TRBD1|16
CASSYSWTGGHQPQHF
>TRBV15|TRBD1|16
CATSRGAGTGDHEQYF
>TRBV18|.|14
CASSPRQGQTEAFF
>TRBV7-9|.|12
CASSREDRGYTF
>TRBV20-1|.|13
CSASLPSYNEQFF
>TRBV7-2|.|13
CASSVSGDYGYTF
>TRBV27|TRBD2|14
CASKIAGGVETQYF
>TRBV24-1|.|12
CATSDRVYGYTF
>TRBV10-3|TRBD2|14
CAISDTSDYNEQFF
>TRBV5-5|.|16
CASSWGTPFSNQPQHF
>TRBV7-2|.|13
CASSLTGDSPLHF
>TRBV4-1|TRBD1|15
CASSQVTGGLTEAFF
>TRBV19|.|12
CASSIPPGAQYF
>TRBV5-1|.|14
CASSSGQNNQPQHF
>TRBV28|.|13
CASSAGPNEKLFF
>TRBV27|.|16
CASRRDRTSTNEKLFF
>TRBV5-5|.|13
CASSLQGNTEAFF
>TRBV19|.|16
CASSINQGLSNQPQHF
>TRBV12-5|TRBD2|15
CASGPQREPYNEQFF
>TRBV3-1/TRBV3-2|.|11
CASSQAGEQYF
>TRBV12-3/TRBV12-4|.|13
CASRARRDQPQHF
>TRBV5-1|.|12
CASRQNTGELFF
>TRBV4-3|.|15
CASSQDGETNYDSTF
>TRBV7-9|TRBD1|15
CASSETGSRRTEAFF
>TRBV5-4|.|15
CASSLRGSGGADAFF
>TRBV5-1|TRBD1|14
CASSLGQGTYGYTF
>TRBV6-5|TRBD1|14
CASSPRTGWTEAFF